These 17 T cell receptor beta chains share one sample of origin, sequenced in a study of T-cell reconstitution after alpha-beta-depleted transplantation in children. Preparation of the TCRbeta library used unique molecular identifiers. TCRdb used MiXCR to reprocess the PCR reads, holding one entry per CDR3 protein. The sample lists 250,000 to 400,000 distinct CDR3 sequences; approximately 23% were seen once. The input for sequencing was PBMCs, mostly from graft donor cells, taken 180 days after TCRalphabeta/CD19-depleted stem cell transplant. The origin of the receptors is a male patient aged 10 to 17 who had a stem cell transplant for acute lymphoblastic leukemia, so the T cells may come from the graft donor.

The CDR3 reads CASSLAPGATGNTIYF. The CDR3 region has the DNA TGCGCCAGCAGCTTGGCCCCAGGGGCAACTGGAAACACCATATATTTT. V usage is TRBV5-1 and J usage is TRBJ1-3; D might be TRBD1 (6 bases). Germline V CDR1 and CDR2: SGHRS, YFSETQ. The length of the CDR3 is 16 residues. Trimming stripped 0 bases from V and 2 bases from J, with 12 bases between.

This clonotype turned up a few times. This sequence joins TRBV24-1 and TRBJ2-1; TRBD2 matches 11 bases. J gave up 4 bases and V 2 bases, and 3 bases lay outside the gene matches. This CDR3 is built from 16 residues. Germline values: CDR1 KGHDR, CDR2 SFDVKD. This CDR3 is CATSDSWTSGYNEQFF. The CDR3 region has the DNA TGTGCCACCAGTGATTCCTGGACTAGCGGGTACAATGAGCAGTTCTTC.

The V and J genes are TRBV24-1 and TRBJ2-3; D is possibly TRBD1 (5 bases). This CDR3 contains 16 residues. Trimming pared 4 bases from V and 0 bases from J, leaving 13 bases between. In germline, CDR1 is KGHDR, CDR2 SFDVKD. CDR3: CATSDSTGPSTDTQYF. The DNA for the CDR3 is TGTGCCACCAGTGACTCCACAGGCCCCAGCACAGATACGCAGTATTTT.

The DNA for the CDR3 is TGTGCCAGCAGCTTGGGCCTGGATTCACCCCTCCACTTT. Its protein is CASSLGLDSPLHF. The V call is TRBV7-6, the J call TRBJ1-6; D is uncertain. The V gene lost 3 bases and the J gene lost 8 bases, with 8 bases spanning the gap. The CDR3 has 13 amino acids. From germline, CDR1 is SGHVS and CDR2 FNYEAQ.

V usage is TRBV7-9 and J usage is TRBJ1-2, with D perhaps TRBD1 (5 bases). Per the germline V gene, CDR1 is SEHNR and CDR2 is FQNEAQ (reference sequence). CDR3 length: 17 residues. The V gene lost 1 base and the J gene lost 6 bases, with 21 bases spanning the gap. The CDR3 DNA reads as TGTGCCAGCAGCTTAGTTCTCGCGGGGGAGGGAGTCCATGGCTACACCTTC. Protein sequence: CASSLVLAGEGVHGYTF.

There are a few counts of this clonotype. The CDR3 loop reads CASSLGTSEGGEQFF. CDR3 nucleotide sequence: TGTGCCAGCAGCTTGGGGACTAGCGAAGGGGGTGAGCAGTTCTTC. The V gene is TRBV5-8, the J gene TRBJ2-1, with 9 bases lining up with TRBD2. This CDR3 contains 15 residues. The germline CDR1 and CDR2 sequences are SGHTS and YDEGEE. With 0 bases clipped from V and 9 bases from J, the junction kept 7 bases outside the gene matches.

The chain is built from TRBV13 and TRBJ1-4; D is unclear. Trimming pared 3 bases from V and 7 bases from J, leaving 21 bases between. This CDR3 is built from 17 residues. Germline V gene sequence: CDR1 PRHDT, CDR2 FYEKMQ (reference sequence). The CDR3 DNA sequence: TGTGCCAGCAGCTTTTTCATCGGGCCCGGCGGCGGTGAAAAACTGTTTTTT. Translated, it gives CASSFFIGPGGGEKLFF.

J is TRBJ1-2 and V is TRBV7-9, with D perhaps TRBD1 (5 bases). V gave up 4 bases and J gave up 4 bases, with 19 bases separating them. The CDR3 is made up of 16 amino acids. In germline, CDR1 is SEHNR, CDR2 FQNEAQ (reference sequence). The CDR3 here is CASSSRDLPVTYGYTF. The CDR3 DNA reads TGTGCCAGCAGCTCGCGGGACCTGCCCGTCACCTATGGCTACACCTTC.

The CDR3 coding sequence is TGTGCCAGCAGCGTAAATTATGCGAACACCGGGGAGCTGTTTTTT. This translates into CASSVNYANTGELFF. This chain connects TRBV25-1 to TRBJ2-2; D is uncertain. The germline gives CDR1 MGHDK, CDR2 SYGVNS. The CDR3 contains 15 residues. V was cut by 6 bases and J by 0 bases, with 11 bases left in between.

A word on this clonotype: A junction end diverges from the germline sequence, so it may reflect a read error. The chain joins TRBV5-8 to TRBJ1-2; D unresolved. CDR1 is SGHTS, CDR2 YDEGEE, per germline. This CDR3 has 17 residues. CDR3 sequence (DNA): TGTGCCAGCTGCTTGCCCCCCGGCGGCGGCCCTAACTATGGCTACACCTTC. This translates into CASCLPPGGGPNYGYTF.

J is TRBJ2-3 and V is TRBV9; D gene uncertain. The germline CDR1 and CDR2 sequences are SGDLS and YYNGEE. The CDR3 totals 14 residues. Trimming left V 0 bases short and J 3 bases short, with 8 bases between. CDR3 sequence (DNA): TGTGCCAGCAGCGTAGAGGGTTTTACAGATACGCAGTATTTT. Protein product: CASSVEGFTDTQYF.

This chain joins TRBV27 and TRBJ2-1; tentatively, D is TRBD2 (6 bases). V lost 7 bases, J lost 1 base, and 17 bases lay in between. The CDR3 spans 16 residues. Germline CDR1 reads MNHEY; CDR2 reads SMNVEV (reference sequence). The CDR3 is CASKSPLSGSYNEQFF. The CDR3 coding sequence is TGTGCCAGCAAGTCGCCCCTCAGCGGGTCCTACAATGAGCAGTTCTTC.

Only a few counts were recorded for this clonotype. CDR3 DNA sequence: TGTGCCAGCAGCTTCCTCCCCCTAGCGGGAGGGAGCTCCTACAATGAGCAGTTCTTC. It encodes CASSFLPLAGGSSYNEQFF. The chain is built from TRBV9 and TRBJ2-1, with 12 bases matching TRBD2. This CDR3 has 19 residues. Germline V gene sequence: CDR1 SGDLS, CDR2 YYNGEE. V gave up 4 bases and J gave up 0 bases; unmatched junction bases: 11.

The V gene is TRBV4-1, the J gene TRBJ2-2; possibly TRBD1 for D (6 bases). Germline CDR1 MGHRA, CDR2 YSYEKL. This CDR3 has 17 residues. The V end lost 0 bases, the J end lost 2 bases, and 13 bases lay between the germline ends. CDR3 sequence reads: CASSQDRAGVNTGELFF. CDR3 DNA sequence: TGCGCCAGCAGCCAAGATAGGGCAGGGGTAAACACCGGGGAGCTGTTTTTT.

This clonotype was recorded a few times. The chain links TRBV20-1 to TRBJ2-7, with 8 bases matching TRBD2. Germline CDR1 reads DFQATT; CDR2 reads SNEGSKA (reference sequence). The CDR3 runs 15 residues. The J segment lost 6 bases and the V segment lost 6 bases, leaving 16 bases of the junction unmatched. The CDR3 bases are TGCAGTGCGCCACCCCCGGGACTAGGTCAGGGCGAGCAGTACTTC. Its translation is CSAPPPGLGQGEQYF.

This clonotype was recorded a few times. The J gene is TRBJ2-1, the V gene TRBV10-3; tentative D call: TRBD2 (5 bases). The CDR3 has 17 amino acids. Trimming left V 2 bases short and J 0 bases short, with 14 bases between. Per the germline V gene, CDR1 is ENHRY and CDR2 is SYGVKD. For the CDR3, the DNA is TGTGCCATCAGTGAGCAGGAAGCGGATCACTCCTACAATGAGCAGTTCTTC. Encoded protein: CAISEQEADHSYNEQFF.

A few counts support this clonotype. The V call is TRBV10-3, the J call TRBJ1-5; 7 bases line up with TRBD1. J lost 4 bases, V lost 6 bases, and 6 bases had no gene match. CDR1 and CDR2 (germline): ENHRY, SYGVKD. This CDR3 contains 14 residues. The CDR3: CAISAGQSNQPQHF. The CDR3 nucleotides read TGTGCCATCAGCGCGGGACAGTCGAATCAGCCCCAGCATTTT.